The 7 T cell receptor beta chains listed next were all sequenced from one sample in a study of T cells after yellow fever vaccination. From the 5' RACE reads, TCRdb called clonotypes with MiXCR, one entry per CDR3 protein. The data hold 610,000 or so distinct CDR3 sequences, with 10% to 15% observed a single time. The specimen was PBMCs, collected on the day of the yellow fever booster vaccination. The source of these receptors is a man aged 30 to 45 who received the YFV17D yellow fever vaccine.

This sequence joins TRBV28 and TRBJ1-5; no definite D call. CDR1 is MDHEN, CDR2 SYDVKM, per germline. The CDR3 sequence is 12 residues long. The germline V and J ends were trimmed by 3 bases and 9 bases, with 9 bases remaining between them. CDR3 in amino acids: CASSLAVLPQHF. The CDR3 DNA is TGTGCCAGCAGTTTGGCGGTTTTGCCCCAGCATTTT.

The rearrangement joins TRBV2 to TRBJ2-7; 9 bases fit TRBD2. The CDR3 is 14 amino acids. Germline assignment: CDR1 SNHLY and CDR2 FYNNEI. The ends lost 4 bases at V and 2 bases at J; junction bases unmatched: 3. The CDR3 DNA sequence: TGTGCCAGCAGTGGAGCTAGCGGGACCTACGAGCAGTACTTC. Residues: CASSGASGTYEQYF.

This chain uses TRBV7-2 with TRBJ2-7; 11 bases fit TRBD2. CDR3 size: 15 residues. Germline V lookup: CDR1 SGHTA, CDR2 FQGNSA. J was trimmed by 4 bases and V by 8 bases; bases with no gene match: 10. The CDR3 sequence is CASGHPGLAAYEQYF. In nucleotides, the CDR3 is TGTGCCAGCGGCCATCCGGGACTAGCGGCATACGAGCAGTACTTC.

This clonotype occurred a few times. The rearrangement links TRBV20-1 to TRBJ1-1; D gene uncertain. The V end lost 3 bases, the J end lost 2 bases, and 13 bases lay between the germline ends. CDR1 and CDR2 from the germline V gene are DFQATT and SNEGSKA (reference sequence). The CDR3 has 14 residues. This CDR3 reads CSASSSHLNTEAFF. CDR3 coding DNA: TGCAGTGCTAGTTCAAGCCACCTTAACACTGAAGCTTTCTTT.

In its sample, this clonotype was seen a few times. The chain uses TRBV15 and TRBJ2-6, with D maybe TRBD2 (5 bases). V was cut by 4 bases and J by 2 bases, with 6 bases left in between. CDR1 is LNHNV, CDR2 YYDKDF, per germline (reference sequence). The CDR3 is made up of 14 amino acids. The CDR3 DNA follows: TGTGCCACCAGCACCGGGGCTGGGGCCAACGTCCTGACTTTC. Encoded protein: CATSTGAGANVLTF.

This clonotype showed up just a few times. This chain connects TRBV5-1 to TRBJ2-5; D gene uncertain. Germline CDR1 SGHRS, CDR2 YFSETQ. The CDR3 runs to 11 residues. With 4 bases removed from V and 4 bases from J, the gap between germline ends came to 5 bases. CDR3 DNA: TGCGCCAGCAGCGAAGCAGAGACCCAGTACTTC. Its translation is CASSEAETQYF.

This chain joins TRBV25-1 and TRBJ2-3; 7 nucleotides line up with TRBD1. CDR3 length: 14 amino acids. Germline CDR1 is MGHDK and CDR2 is SYGVNS. The trim removed 11 bases at V and 2 bases at J, leaving 10 bases unmatched. The CDR3 nucleotides are TGTGCCTCTCGGGACAGACTTCCCACAGATACGCAGTATTTT. Translating it yields CASRDRLPTDTQYF.